What follows is one T cell receptor beta chain and its context. Antigen unknown. The sample belongs to a study of T cell responses to AZD1222 COVID-19 vaccine. Generated by immunoSEQ multiplex PCR, the TCRdb table keeps only in-frame clones and is missing some. Among roughly 100,000 clones, roughly 90% were seen once, and the ten largest hold 2.5% to 3%. Whole-study findings and limits: A rise in Spike-specific TCR breadth and depth followed two AZD1222 doses. Mostly white British, mostly female donors; authors suggested clonal diversity may be underestimated. CD4 TCRs linked to vaccination spanned spike, dominating at 160-218 and 743-854. Nearly half of spike-specific TCRs reportedly target variant regions that are unmutated in the B.1.351 and B.1.1.7 variants.

The source of this sequence is an adult in good health. The source was peripheral blood, collected on day 0 of AZD1222 vaccination.

Here the CDR3 reads CAKQRQGRGEQYF. The CDR3 DNA is TGTGCCAAACAAAGACAGGGGCGAGGCGAGCAGTACTTC. The chain couples TRBV28 to TRBJ2-7; 8 nucleotides align to TRBD1. The V gene's germline CDR1 is MDHEN and CDR2 SYDVKM. This CDR3 spans 13 amino acids. J was trimmed by 6 bases and V by 10 bases; bases with no gene match: 11.